The clone carrying this TCR beta chain showed up just a few times. Its antigen is undetermined. All of the sorted populations showed purity greater than 95%. The entirety of the isolated RNA underwent reverse transcription, so expressed TCRB transcripts were sequenced. Here immunoSEQ multiplex PCR was the method, and the copy in TCRdb shows in-frame clones only, minus some. The sample consists of 850,000 to 900,000 clones, roughly 15% of them appearing once. The sample originates from a study of beta chain features in type 1 diabetes. Study in general: Sorted cell examination encompassed about 110 million cells across all samples. Findings and limits, study-wide: Researchers cautioned that cDNA sequencing could over-represent cells with high TCR expression. VDJ junctions from patients with type 1 diabetes contained fewer insertions and more deletions.

The V gene's germline CDR1 is LNHDA and CDR2 SQIVND (reference sequence). The V end lost 3 bases, the J end lost 0 bases, and 18 bases lay between the germline ends. This CDR3 contains 18 residues. The clonotype was recovered from a woman in her late teens or twenties in good health. The material sequenced was naive CD4+ T cells from blood. The chain joins TRBV19 to TRBJ1-5; no reliable D call. For the CDR3, the DNA is TGTGCCAGTAGTATCGGAATTCAGCAAACTAATAGCAATCAGCCCCAGCATTTT. This translates into CASSIGIQQTNSNQPQHF.